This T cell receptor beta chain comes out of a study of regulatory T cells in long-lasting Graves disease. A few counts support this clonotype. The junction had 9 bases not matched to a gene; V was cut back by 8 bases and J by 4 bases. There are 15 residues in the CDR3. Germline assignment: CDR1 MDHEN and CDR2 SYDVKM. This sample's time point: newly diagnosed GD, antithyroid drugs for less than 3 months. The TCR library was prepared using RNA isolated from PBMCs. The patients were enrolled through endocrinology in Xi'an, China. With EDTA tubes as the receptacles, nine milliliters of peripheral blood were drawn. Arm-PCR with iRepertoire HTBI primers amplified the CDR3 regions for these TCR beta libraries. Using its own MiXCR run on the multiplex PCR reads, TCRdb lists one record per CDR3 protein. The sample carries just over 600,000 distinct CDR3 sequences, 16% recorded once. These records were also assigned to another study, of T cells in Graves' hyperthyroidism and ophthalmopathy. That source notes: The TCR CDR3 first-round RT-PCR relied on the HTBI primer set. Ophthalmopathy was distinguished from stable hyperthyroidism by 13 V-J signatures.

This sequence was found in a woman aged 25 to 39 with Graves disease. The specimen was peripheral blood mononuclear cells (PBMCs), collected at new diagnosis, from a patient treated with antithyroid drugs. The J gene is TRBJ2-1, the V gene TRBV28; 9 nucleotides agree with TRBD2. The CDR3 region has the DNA TGTGCCAGCGGTCCTACTAGCGGGTCGTACAATGAGCAGTTCTTC. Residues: CASGPTSGSYNEQFF.